This T cell receptor (beta chain) was sequenced during a study of T cells after yellow fever vaccination. The study, taken as a whole, reports: Most clones from primary vaccination were detected again post-booster (96% CD4, 88% CD8).

This clonotype came up a few times. The target antigen is unknown. The germline V gene has CDR1 SGHNT and CDR2 YYREEE (reference sequence). CDR3 length: 13 amino acids. Trimming took 0 bases from V and 1 from J, leaving 5 bases between them. TCRdb re-called the 5' RACE reads through MiXCR, storing one row per CDR3 protein. The sample includes roughly 330,000 distinct CDR3 sequences, roughly 4.3% of them seen just once. The rearrangement links TRBV5-4 to TRBJ2-7; D gene ambiguous. The starting material was PBMCs, obtained 5 days after the yellow fever booster vaccination. This receptor was obtained from a man younger than 35 who received the YFV17D yellow fever vaccine. CDR3 sequence (DNA): TGTGCCAGCAGCTTGGGGGAATCCTACGAGCAGTACTTC. It codes for CASSLGESYEQYF.